This record concerns one TCR beta chain sequence. Antigen unknown. This sample is drawn from a study of OX40 agonist ivuxolimab in advanced cancers. Across the whole study: The study enrolled dose-escalation patients with hepatocellular carcinoma, melanoma, renal cell or head and neck cancer.

TCRdb's table, derived via immunoSEQ multiplex PCR, lists solely in-frame clones and lacks some. The table lists tens of thousands of clones, about 90% of them singletons, with approximately 3.9% in the top ten. The CDR3 consists of 14 residues. Between the trimmed V and J ends, which lost 1 base and 5 bases, there was a span of 11 bases. Per germline, CDR1 LGHNA and CDR2 YSLEER. Regarding the study as a whole: Antigen specificity was not determined for the expanded peripheral T cells. Relatively little clonal expansion, among the lowest observed, appeared in partial responders at 0.1-3.0 mg/kg. Some patients without response likewise showed low normalized clonal expansion.

Sequences were derived from CD4+ or CD8+ T cells sorted from blood, sampled in a trial of the OX40 agonist ivuxolimab. The clonotype originates from an adult with an advanced solid tumor such as melanoma, head and neck, liver or kidney cancer. The chain recombines TRBV4-3 with TRBJ1-1; a possible D gene is TRBD1 (5 bases). CDR3 in amino acids: CASSQVRGATEAFF. DNA of the CDR3: TGCGCCAGCAGCCAAGTGAGGGGAGCGACTGAAGCTTTCTTT.